These 26 T cell receptor beta chains came from one sample sequenced in a study of cytomegalovirus exposure and HLA in healthy donors. Primers: 60 Vbeta forward and 13 Jbeta reverse. Clones were sequenced by immunoSEQ multiplex PCR, and TCRdb holds only the in-frame ones, with some missing. In the table there are some 140,000 clones, more than 60% of which are singletons. The sample comprised PBMCs. These receptors all come from a woman in her forties or fifties in good health and CMV-seropositive.

The chain recombines TRBV10-3 with TRBJ2-6, with 8 bases matching TRBD1. This CDR3 has 16 residues. The germline CDR1 and CDR2 sequences are ENHRY and SYGVKD. V trimming: 4 bases; J trimming: 0 bases; junction bases outside the gene matches: 2. The CDR3 DNA reads TGTGCCATCAGTGCGGGGACAGGCTCTGGGGCCAACGTCCTGACTTTC. This sequence encodes CAISAGTGSGANVLTF.

The chain joins TRBV5-4 to TRBJ2-7; maybe TRBD1 (6 bases). This CDR3 is 14 amino acids long. V was cut by 2 bases and J by 3 bases, with 12 bases left in between. Per germline, CDR1 SGHNT and CDR2 YYREEE (reference sequence). The DNA for the CDR3 is TGTGCCAGCAGCTTCCCGGGACAAATCTACGAGCAGTACTTC. This gives the protein CASSFPGQIYEQYF.

The chain carries TRBV5-1 and TRBJ1-4, with 10 bases identical to TRBD1. Germline-derived CDR1 and CDR2 are SGHRS and YFSETQ. The CDR3 covers 15 residues. J gave up 3 bases and V 4 bases, and 3 bases lay outside the gene matches. Written as DNA, the CDR3 is TGCGCCAGCAGCGTGACAGGGGGCTCTAATGAAAAACTGTTTTTT. Residues: CASSVTGGSNEKLFF.

This clone was seen a single time. This chain connects TRBV6-1 to TRBJ2-2; D remains ambiguous. This CDR3 is built from 13 residues. In germline, CDR1 is MNHNS, CDR2 SASEGT. V was shortened by 3 bases and J by 5 bases, with 7 bases between the two germline ends. The DNA of the CDR3 is TGTGCCAGCAGTGACAGTGAAACCGGGGAGCTGTTTTTT. Protein product: CASSDSETGELFF.

Only one count was recorded for this clone. The J gene is TRBJ1-2, the V gene TRBV5-6, with no clear D. V lost 0 bases, J lost 1 base, and 7 bases lay in between. There are 14 residues in the CDR3. Per the germline V gene, CDR1 is SGHDT and CDR2 is YYEEEE. For the CDR3, the DNA is TGTGCCAGCAGCTTGGGGTCAGTTAACTATGGCTACACCTTC. Translation gives CASSLGSVNYGYTF.

The chain couples TRBV7-2 to TRBJ2-5; TRBD2 matches 9 bases. CDR3 length equals 15 residues. CDR1 is SGHTA, CDR2 FQGNSA, per germline. V gave up 3 bases and J gave up 5 bases; unmatched junction bases: 7. The CDR3 DNA is TGTGCCAGCAGCTTCGGCGGGGGGGCCTATGAGACCCAGTACTTC. Its protein product is CASSFGGGAYETQYF.

Regarding this clone: The same CDR3 arises from other DNA sequences in this sample as well. The J gene is TRBJ1-1, the V gene TRBV19, with D possibly being TRBD1 (5 bases). Germline V lookup: CDR1 LNHDA, CDR2 SQIVND (reference sequence). This CDR3 is built from 13 residues. The V and J ends lost 4 bases and 2 bases respectively, with 8 bases between them. The CDR3, as DNA: TGTGCCAGTAGTACGACAGCAAACACTGAAGCTTTCTTT. It codes for CASSTTANTEAFF.

The V gene is TRBV5-8, the J gene TRBJ1-3, with a weak D call TRBD1 (6 bases). The CDR3 consists of 16 residues. Germline CDR1 and CDR2: SGHTS and YDEGEE. The V end was cut by 2 bases, the J end by 3 bases, with 15 bases between. This chain's CDR3 is CASSFDRLLGGNTIYF. DNA of the CDR3: TGTGCCAGCAGCTTTGACAGGCTCCTAGGTGGAAACACCATATATTTT.

This clone was picked up many times. V usage is TRBV6-5 and J usage is TRBJ2-1; 11 nucleotides line up with TRBD2. Germline values: CDR1 MNHEY, CDR2 SVGAGI. The CDR3 runs to 13 residues. V was pared by 9 bases and J by 15 bases, with 13 bases of the junction left unmatched. The CDR3 region is CASKTSGAGLAFF. CDR3 nucleotides: TGTGCCAGTAAGACTAGCGGGGCTGGGTTAGCGTTCTTC.

The gene calls are TRBV29-1 and TRBJ2-5; 10 bases align to TRBD1. V lost 2 bases, J lost 3 bases, and 9 bases stayed unmatched. CDR1 SQVTM and CDR2 ANQGSEA come from the germline V gene. The CDR3 is 16 amino acids. The chain's CDR3 is CSVELRDRGSEETQYF. As DNA, the CDR3 is TGCAGCGTTGAACTCCGGGACAGGGGATCCGAAGAGACCCAGTACTTC.

With regard to this clone: An end of the junction does not agree with germline; a read error may underlie this. The chain links TRBV7-7 to TRBJ2-5; TRBD2 matches at 7 bases. The germline gives CDR1 SSHAT, CDR2 FNYEAQ (reference sequence). The CDR3 length is 14 residues. The CDR3 reads CASSPRLAWETQYF. The CDR3 DNA reads as TGTGCTAGCAGCCCGAGACTAGCATGGGAGACCCAGTACTTC.

V usage is TRBV15 and J usage is TRBJ2-2, with a possible D match to TRBD2 (6 bases). Germline V gives CDR1 LNHNV, CDR2 YYDKDF (reference sequence). V was pared by 0 bases and J by 15 bases, with 20 bases between. This CDR3 contains 15 residues. This chain's CDR3 is CATSRDLGERRGVFF. CDR3 sequence (DNA): TGTGCCACCAGCAGAGATCTCGGGGAGCGTCGCGGGGTGTTTTTT.

The chain couples TRBV10-2 to TRBJ2-7; D is undetermined. The germline V and J ends were trimmed by 3 bases and 2 bases, with 5 bases remaining between them. The CDR3 extends over 12 amino acids. CDR1 and CDR2 (germline): WSHSY, SAAADI. The CDR3 DNA reads as TGCGCCAGCAGTGATGAGACCTACGAGCAGTACTTC. As protein: CASSDETYEQYF.

This clone was counted once. This chain joins TRBV7-2 and TRBJ2-7, with a tentative D call TRBD1 (5 bases). The CDR3 has 15 amino acids. Germline CDR1 and CDR2: SGHTA and FQGNSA. Trimming stripped 1 base from V and 3 bases from J, with 13 bases between. This CDR3 reads CASSLEGEGVYEQYF. For the CDR3, the DNA is TGTGCCAGCAGCTTAGAAGGGGAAGGGGTCTACGAGCAGTACTTC.

The CDR3 DNA sequence: TGTGCCAGCAGCCACGGACAGGGGGCGTCAAGGAATCAGCCCCAGCATTTT. This gives the protein CASSHGQGASRNQPQHF. The J gene is TRBJ1-5, the V gene TRBV28; 11 nucleotides match TRBD1. The germline CDR1 and CDR2 sequences are MDHEN and SYDVKM. After removal of 6 bases from V and 4 bases from J, the junction contained 11 bases not matched to a gene. The CDR3 spans 17 residues.

The chain employs TRBV7-2 and TRBJ1-5, with TRBD1 matching over 7 bases. V lost 5 bases and J lost 6; bases outside the gene matches: 4. Germline V lookup: CDR1 SGHTA, CDR2 FQGNSA. The CDR3 has 13 amino acids. The CDR3 here is CASSVTGVQPQHF. The CDR3 coding sequence is TGTGCCAGCAGCGTCACAGGGGTTCAGCCCCAGCATTTT.

The chain recombines TRBV5-1 with TRBJ1-6; D unresolved. The CDR3 loop spans 16 amino acids. Germline CDR1 and CDR2: SGHRS and YFSETQ. Trimming cost V 0 bases and J 2 bases, with 9 bases left between them. The CDR3 nucleotides read TGCGCCAGCAGCTTGGGTCGGGTCCCCTATAATTCACCCCTCCACTTT. Protein sequence: CASSLGRVPYNSPLHF.

The rearrangement joins TRBV5-1 to TRBJ2-1, with 13 bases that match TRBD2. Germline V gene data show CDR1 as SGHRS and CDR2 as YFSETQ. CDR3 size: 14 residues. V trimming: 4 bases; J trimming: 12 bases; junction bases outside the gene matches: 7. The CDR3 nucleotides read TGCGCCAGCAGCGGGGGACTAGCGGGGCTCCTGCAGTTCTTC. It encodes CASSGGLAGLLQFF.

The genes are TRBV4-3 and TRBJ1-1; D is undetermined. V lost 4 bases to trimming and J lost 4 bases, with 13 bases between them. CDR3 length: 14 amino acids. CDR1 LGHNA and CDR2 YSLEER come from the germline V gene. The CDR3 sequence: CASSPQVVGTEAFF. CDR3 sequence (DNA): TGCGCCAGCAGCCCTCAGGTGGTGGGCACTGAAGCTTTCTTT.

About this clone itself: The same CDR3 arises from other DNA sequences in this sample as well. V is TRBV5-1 and J is TRBJ2-2, with D perhaps matching TRBD1 (6 bases). CDR1 SGHRS and CDR2 YFSETQ come from the germline V gene. The CDR3 is made up of 15 amino acids. V dropped 4 bases and J dropped 4 bases, with 14 bases sitting between them. CDR3 nucleotides: TGCGCCAGCAGCCAGACAGGTCTAGGCACCGGGGAGCTGTTTTTT. This encodes CASSQTGLGTGELFF. Complete variable domain (other parts from reference TRBV5-1 and TRBJ2-2): KAGVTQTPRYLIKTRGQQVTLSCSPISGHRSVSWYQQTPGQGLQFLFEYFSETQRNKGNFPGRFSGRQFSNSRSEMNVSTLELGDSALYLCASSQTGLGTGELFFGEGSRLTVL.

The gene calls are TRBV7-8 and TRBJ1-3; TRBD1 might be the D (5 bases). The CDR3 contains 14 residues. V was clipped by 5 bases and J by 1 base, with 9 bases between them. The V gene's germline CDR1 is SGHVS and CDR2 FQNEAQ. The CDR3 bases are TGTGCCAGCAGCCCAGACAGATCTGGAAACACCATATATTTT. Amino acid sequence: CASSPDRSGNTIYF. Full variable domain (rest looked up from reference TRBV7-8 and TRBJ1-3): GAGVSQSPRYKVAKRGQDVALRCDPISGHVSLFWYQQALGQGPEFLTYFQNEAQLDKSGLPSDRFFAERPEGSVSTLKIQRTQQEDSAVYLCASSPDRSGNTIYFGEGSWLTVV.

The chain employs TRBV7-2 and TRBJ2-7, with 12 nucleotides matching TRBD2. The trim removed 5 bases at V and 3 bases at J, leaving 5 bases unmatched. The CDR3 is 15 residues long. The V gene's germline CDR1 is SGHTA and CDR2 FQGNSA. This CDR3 is CASSPRTSGDYEQYF. The CDR3 nucleotides are TGTGCCAGCAGCCCAAGGACTAGCGGGGACTACGAGCAGTACTTC.

This chain uses TRBV6-1 with TRBJ2-1; 13 bases match TRBD2. V lost 5 bases and J lost 10; bases outside the gene matches: 8. Germline lookup yields CDR1 MNHNS and CDR2 SASEGT. This CDR3 spans 15 amino acids. The CDR3 nucleotides are TGTGCCAGCAGTAGAACTAGCGGGGGGGCGGGGGAGCAGTTCTTC. It yields the protein CASSRTSGGAGEQFF.

This clone was picked up one time. The chain combines TRBV4-2 with TRBJ2-3; D possibly corresponds to TRBD2 (5 bases). This CDR3 contains 17 residues. Germline assignment: CDR1 LGHNA and CDR2 YNFKEQ. The ends were cut back, 0 bases at V and 2 bases at J, with 15 bases in the middle. The CDR3 DNA sequence: TGTGCCAGCAGCCAAGAGGCACGGGAAGCCCACACAGATACGCAGTATTTT. Its translation: CASSQEAREAHTDTQYF.

The chain uses TRBV30 and TRBJ2-5, with TRBD1 as a possible D gene (6 bases). CDR1 GTSNPN and CDR2 SVGIG come from the germline V gene (reference sequence). CDR3 length: 14 residues. V was pared by 5 bases and J by 4 bases, with 17 bases between. The CDR3: CAWSRTGIGETQYF. CDR3 DNA sequence: TGTGCCTGGTCACGTACAGGGATCGGAGAGACCCAGTACTTC.

The chain uses TRBV6-5 and TRBJ1-1; TRBD1 agrees at 10 bases. This CDR3 spans 14 amino acids. Per germline, CDR1 MNHEY and CDR2 SVGAGI. Trimming cost V 5 bases and J 6 bases; bases outside gene matches: 6. The CDR3 bases are TGTGCCAGCAGTCCCTGGGACAGGGGACCTGAAGCTTTCTTT. This sequence encodes CASSPWDRGPEAFF.